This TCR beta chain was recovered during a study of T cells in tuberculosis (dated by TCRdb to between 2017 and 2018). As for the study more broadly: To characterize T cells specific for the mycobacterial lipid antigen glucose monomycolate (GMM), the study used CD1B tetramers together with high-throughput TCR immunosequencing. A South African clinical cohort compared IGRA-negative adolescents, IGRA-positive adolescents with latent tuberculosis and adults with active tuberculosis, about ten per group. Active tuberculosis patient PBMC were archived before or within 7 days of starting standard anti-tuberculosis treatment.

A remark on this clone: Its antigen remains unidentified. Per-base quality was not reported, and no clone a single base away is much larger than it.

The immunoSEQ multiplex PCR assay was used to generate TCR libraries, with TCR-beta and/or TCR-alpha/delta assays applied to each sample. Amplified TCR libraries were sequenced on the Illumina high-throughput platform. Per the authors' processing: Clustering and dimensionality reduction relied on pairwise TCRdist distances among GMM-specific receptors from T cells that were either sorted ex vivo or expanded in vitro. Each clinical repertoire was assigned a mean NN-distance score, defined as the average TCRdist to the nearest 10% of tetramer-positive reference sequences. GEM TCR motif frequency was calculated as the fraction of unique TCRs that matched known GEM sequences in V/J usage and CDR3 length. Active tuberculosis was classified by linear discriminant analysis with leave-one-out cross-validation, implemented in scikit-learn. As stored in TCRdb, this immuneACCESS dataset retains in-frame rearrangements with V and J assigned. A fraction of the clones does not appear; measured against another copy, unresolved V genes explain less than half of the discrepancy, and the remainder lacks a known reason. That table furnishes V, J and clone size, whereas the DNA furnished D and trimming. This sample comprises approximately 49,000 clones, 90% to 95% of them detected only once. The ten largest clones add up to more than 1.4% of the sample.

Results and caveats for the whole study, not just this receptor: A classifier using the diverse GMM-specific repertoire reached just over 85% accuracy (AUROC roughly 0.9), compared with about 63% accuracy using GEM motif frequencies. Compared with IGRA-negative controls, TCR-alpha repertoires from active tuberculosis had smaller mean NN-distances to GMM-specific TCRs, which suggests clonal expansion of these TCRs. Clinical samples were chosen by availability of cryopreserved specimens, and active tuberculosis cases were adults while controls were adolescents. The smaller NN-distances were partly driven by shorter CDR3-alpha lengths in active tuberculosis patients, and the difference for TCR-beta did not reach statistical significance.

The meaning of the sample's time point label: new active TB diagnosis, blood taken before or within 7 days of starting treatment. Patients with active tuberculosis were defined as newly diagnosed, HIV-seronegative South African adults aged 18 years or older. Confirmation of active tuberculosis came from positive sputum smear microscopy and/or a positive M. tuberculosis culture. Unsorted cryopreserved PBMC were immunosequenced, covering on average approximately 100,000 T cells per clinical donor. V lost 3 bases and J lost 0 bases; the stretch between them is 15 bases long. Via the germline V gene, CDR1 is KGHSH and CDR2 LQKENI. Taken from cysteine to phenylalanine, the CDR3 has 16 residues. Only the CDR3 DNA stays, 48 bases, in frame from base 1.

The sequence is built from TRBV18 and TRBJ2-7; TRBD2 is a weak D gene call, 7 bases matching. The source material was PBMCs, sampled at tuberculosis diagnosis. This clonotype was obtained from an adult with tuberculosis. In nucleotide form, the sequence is TGTGCCAGCTCACCCCCCCGGGGGGCGGACTCCTACGAGCAGTACTTC. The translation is CASSPPRGADSYEQYF. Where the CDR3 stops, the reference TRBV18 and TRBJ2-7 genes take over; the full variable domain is NAGVMQNPRHLVRRRGQEARLRCSPMKGHSHVYWYRQLPEEGLKFMVYLQKENIIDESGMPKERFSAEFPKEGPSILRIQQVVRGDSAAYFCASSPPRGADSYEQYFGPGTRLTVT.